What follows is one T cell receptor beta chain and its context. Antigen: not known. The junction and the germline gene differ at one end; a read error may be behind it. Measured with immunoSEQ multiplex PCR; TCRdb has only the in-frame clones, and not every one. The sample includes 70,000 to 80,000 clones, approximately 88% of them seen just once. This record belongs to a study of OX40 agonist ivuxolimab in advanced cancers. Study-level points and caveats: Clonal expansion from baseline to week 6 occurred in both CD4+ and CD8+ T cells.

Germline CDR1 is SGHTA and CDR2 is FQGNSA. The CDR3 has 17 residues. The origin of this receptor is an adult with an advanced solid tumor such as melanoma, head and neck, liver or kidney cancer. The rearrangement joins TRBV7-2 to TRBJ2-5; tentative D call: TRBD2 (6 bases). The specimen was CD4+ or CD8+ T cells sorted from blood, collected in a trial of the OX40 agonist ivuxolimab. The CDR3: CASSLARLGLLGETQYF. The CDR3 DNA follows: TGTGCCAGCAGCCTAGCCCGACTAGGACTCTTAGGAGAGACCCAGTACTTC.